Shown below are 20 T cell receptor beta chains from a single sample sequenced in a study of cytomegalovirus exposure and HLA in healthy donors. Amplification used 60 Vbeta primers and 13 Jbeta primers. TCRdb's table, derived via immunoSEQ multiplex PCR, lists solely in-frame clones and lacks some. This sample yields roughly 93,000 clones, of which about 70% are seen a single time; more than 2.5% belongs to the top ten. The sequencing input was PBMCs. Receptor source: a man in his forties in good health and CMV-seronegative.

The chain carries TRBV7-9 and TRBJ1-2, with 9 bases aligning to TRBD1. V dropped 5 bases and J dropped 2; count of bases not matched to a gene: 15. Germline V lookup: CDR1 SEHNR, CDR2 FQNEAQ (reference sequence). The CDR3 has 18 residues. The CDR3 sequence: CASSPHLGQGQQNYGYTF. CDR3 in DNA: TGTGCCAGCAGCCCCCACCTCGGACAGGGGCAACAAAACTATGGCTACACCTTC.

This clone was seen a handful of times. The CDR3 nucleotides are TGTGCCAGCAGCTCAGAGACAGGGGGCAGGATAGATACGCAGTATTTT. This encodes CASSSETGGRIDTQYF. V and J are TRBV5-4 and TRBJ2-3, with 10 bases matching TRBD1. The CDR3 has 16 amino acids. Germline V gene data show CDR1 as SGHNT and CDR2 as YYREEE (reference sequence). Trimming removed 3 bases from V and 5 bases from J; junction bases left unmatched: 9.

The V call is TRBV7-3, the J call TRBJ1-1; 7 nucleotides match TRBD1. The CDR3 covers 14 residues. Trimming removed 5 bases from V and 1 base from J; junction bases left unmatched: 4. From germline, CDR1 is SGHTA and CDR2 FQGTGA. The CDR3 DNA sequence: TGTGCCAGCAGCCTCGACAGGGCGAACACTGAAGCTTTCTTT. Protein: CASSLDRANTEAFF.

Only a few counts were recorded for this clone. The chain combines TRBV19 with TRBJ2-2, with 7 bases lining up with TRBD2. The CDR3 length is 14 residues. CDR1 and CDR2 (germline): LNHDA, SQIVND (reference sequence). J gave up 7 bases and V 3 bases, and 5 bases lay outside the gene matches. The CDR3 sequence is CASSIWGGVGELFF. As DNA, the CDR3 is TGTGCCAGTAGTATTTGGGGGGGAGTCGGGGAGCTGTTTTTT.

The chain links TRBV7-8 to TRBJ2-3; TRBD2 aligns across 10 bases. Losses at the gene ends were 1 base for V and 0 bases for J; bases not matched to a gene: 16. The CDR3 extends over 21 amino acids. Germline assignment: CDR1 SGHVS and CDR2 FQNEAQ. In DNA, the CDR3 is TGTGCCAGCAGCTTAGTTTGGCTAGCGGGGGACCAGTTCTCTAGCACAGATACGCAGTATTTT. Its protein is CASSLVWLAGDQFSSTDTQYF.

This sequence joins TRBV6-5 and TRBJ1-1; D is uncertain. The CDR3 is 12 residues long. Trimming took off 5 bases at V and 4 bases at J, with 8 bases between the two ends. From germline, CDR1 is MNHEY and CDR2 SVGAGI. CDR3 nucleotides: TGTGCCAGCAGTGTCCGGGGCACTGAAGCTTTCTTT. This encodes CASSVRGTEAFF.

This clone was recorded a few times. The rearrangement uses TRBV7-3 and TRBJ1-3, with unresolved D. Germline assignment: CDR1 SGHTA and CDR2 FQGTGA. This CDR3 region has 14 residues. V was pared by 5 bases and J by 4 bases, with 12 bases between. CDR3 in DNA: TGTGCCAGCAGCCCAGCGGCACAAGGAAACACCATATATTTT. Protein: CASSPAAQGNTIYF.

The chain combines TRBV6-5 with TRBJ2-7, with TRBD2 identical over 9 bases. The CDR3 is 15 amino acids. Germline V gene data show CDR1 as MNHEY and CDR2 as SVGAGI. With V trimmed by 0 bases and J by 3 bases, 3 bases remained unmatched. The CDR3 protein is CASSYSSSGDYEQYF. In nucleotides, the CDR3 is TGTGCCAGCAGTTACTCGTCTAGCGGGGACTACGAGCAGTACTTC.

This chain connects TRBV5-1 to TRBJ1-5, with 7 bases matching TRBD1. This CDR3 spans 15 amino acids. The V gene end was trimmed by 3 bases and the J gene end by 7 bases; junction bases not matched to a gene: 10. Germline values: CDR1 SGHRS, CDR2 YFSETQ. CDR3 nucleotides: TGCGCCAGCAGCTCGGACAGGTACTTAGGGCAGCCCCAGCATTTT. This encodes CASSSDRYLGQPQHF.

This clone was recorded a few times. This chain links TRBV7-9 with TRBJ2-1; D is unresolved. This CDR3 has 15 amino acids. Germline lookup yields CDR1 SEHNR and CDR2 FQNEAQ (reference sequence). Trimming left V 5 bases short and J 6 bases short, with 17 bases between. The CDR3 protein is CASSPGSSVRNEQFF. The CDR3 region has the DNA TGTGCCAGCAGCCCCGGGTCATCCGTTCGCAATGAGCAGTTCTTC.

CDR3 nucleotides: TGTGCCAGCAGCTTAGGGGGCGGCTCCTACGAGCAGTACTTC. Amino acids: CASSLGGGSYEQYF. V is TRBV7-9 and J is TRBJ2-7; D is possibly TRBD1 (5 bases). The V end lost 1 base, the J end lost 0 bases, and 7 bases lay between the germline ends. This CDR3 has 14 amino acids. Germline V gives CDR1 SEHNR, CDR2 FQNEAQ (reference sequence).

This chain connects TRBV5-6 to TRBJ2-2, with 8 nucleotides matching TRBD1. Germline CDR1 and CDR2: SGHDT and YYEEEE. This CDR3 is 16 amino acids long. V gave up 0 bases and J gave up 6 bases; unmatched junction bases: 7. The CDR3 DNA is TGTGCCAGCAGCTTGGGTGAGATACAGGGGGCCGGGGAGCTGTTTTTT. This codes for CASSLGEIQGAGELFF.

J is TRBJ2-7 and V is TRBV7-9; TRBD1 matches at 8 bases. CDR1 and CDR2 (germline): SEHNR, FQNEAQ (reference sequence). J gave up 3 bases and V 5 bases, and 6 bases lay outside the gene matches. The CDR3 covers 14 residues. The CDR3 is CASSRRDRRYEQYF. The CDR3 DNA is TGTGCCAGCAGCCGCCGGGACAGGCGCTACGAGCAGTACTTC.

The chain joins TRBV5-1 to TRBJ1-3; TRBD1 might be the D (6 bases). Trimming cost V 1 base and J 2 bases, with 13 bases left between them. Germline-derived CDR1 and CDR2 are SGHRS and YFSETQ. The CDR3 is 16 amino acids. CDR3 loop: CASSLQIQGTGNTIYF. CDR3 bases: TGCGCCAGCAGCTTGCAGATCCAGGGGACTGGAAACACCATATATTTT. Based on the CDR3 plus reference TRBV5-1 and TRBJ1-3, the full variable domain is KAGVTQTPRYLIKTRGQQVTLSCSPISGHRSVSWYQQTPGQGLQFLFEYFSETQRNKGNFPGRFSGRQFSNSRSEMNVSTLELGDSALYLCASSLQIQGTGNTIYFGEGSWLTVV.

The CDR3 DNA is TGCGCCAGCAGCCAAGGACAGGGGCGGACTGAAGCTTTCTTT. Amino acids: CASSQGQGRTEAFF. The chain joins TRBV4-1 to TRBJ1-1, with 8 bases that match TRBD1. Germline CDR1 reads MGHRA; CDR2 reads YSYEKL. The CDR3 has 14 residues. With 1 base clipped from V and 5 bases from J, the junction kept 3 bases outside the gene matches.

The chain joins TRBV4-3 to TRBJ2-7; tentatively, D is TRBD1 (6 bases). The CDR3 is made up of 16 amino acids. Germline values: CDR1 LGHNA, CDR2 YSLEER. The V end lost 7 bases, the J end lost 0 bases, and 19 bases lay between the germline ends. The CDR3 sequence: CASKPGHKASSYEQYF. In DNA form, the CDR3 reads TGCGCCAGCAAACCGGGACACAAAGCGAGCTCCTACGAGCAGTACTTC.

The gene calls are TRBV28 and TRBJ1-1, with no clear D. Germline V gene sequence: CDR1 MDHEN, CDR2 SYDVKM. V was pared by 5 bases and J by 1 base, with 11 bases between. The CDR3 length is 14 residues. DNA of the CDR3: TGTGCCAGCAGTCCGGGGATCGGGAACACTGAAGCTTTCTTT. Amino acids: CASSPGIGNTEAFF.

The chain carries TRBV19 and TRBJ1-2, with 9 nucleotides matching TRBD1. After removal of 10 bases from V and 4 bases from J, the junction contained 10 bases not matched to a gene. Germline CDR1 LNHDA, CDR2 SQIVND (reference sequence). The CDR3 has 14 residues. The CDR3 region has the DNA TGTGCCATTTCCCCTGGGACAGGGACCTATGGCTACACCTTC. It codes for CAISPGTGTYGYTF.

Concerning this clone: The junction shows a germline mismatch at one end, possibly a read error. The V call is TRBV11-2, the J call TRBJ1-2; 8 bases fit TRBD1. The germline V gene encodes CDR1 SGHAT and CDR2 FQNNGV. The CDR3 is 16 amino acids. CDR3 DNA: TGTGCCAGCAGCGTAGAAATAGGACAGGGATTAGATGGCTACACCTTC. It specifies CASSVEIGQGLDGYTF. The full variable domain, its missing parts supplied by reference TRBV11-2 and TRBJ1-2, is EAGVAQSPRYKIIEKRQSVAFWCNPISGHATLYWYQQILGQGPKLLIQFQNNGVVDDSQLPKDRFSAERLKGVDSTLKIQPAKLEDSAVYLCASSVEIGQGLDGYTFGSGTRLTVV.

The chain couples TRBV2 to TRBJ1-1; possible D gene TRBD1, 5 bases. The CDR3 runs to 11 residues. Germline CDR1 is SNHLY and CDR2 is FYNNEI. V was clipped by 5 bases and J by 10 bases, with 11 bases between them. The CDR3 region is CASSFQGGAFF. The CDR3 DNA sequence: TGTGCCAGCAGTTTTCAGGGTGGAGCTTTCTTT.